A single T cell receptor beta chain is shown here with its context. Per the study methods: Using reference gene primer amplification, nucleated cell counts were estimated. Data came from immunoSEQ multiplex PCR; TCRdb stores just in-frame clones and leaves some out. V, J and clone size were drawn from that table, and D and trimming were deduced from the DNA. The data hold approximately 440,000 clones, with approximately 86% observed a single time. This specimen comes from a study of blood T cell repertoires in COVID-19. CDR3 length equals 13 residues. The ends were cut back, 2 bases at V and 6 bases at J, with 11 bases in the middle. Germline V lookup: CDR1 SGHRS, CDR2 YFSETQ.

The material sequenced was PBMCs or T cells enriched from blood (not recorded which). The chain couples TRBV5-1 to TRBJ1-2, with D possibly matching TRBD1 (5 bases). The receptor was isolated from a woman between 18 and 29 years old who had recovered from COVID-19. CDR3 loop: CASSLSSGDGYTF. The DNA of the CDR3 is TGCGCCAGCAGCTTATCGTCGGGGGATGGCTACACCTTC.